This passage covers 29 T cell receptor beta chains from one sample sequenced in a study of control samples from healthy donors and cancer patients. The table came from immunoSEQ multiplex PCR; TCRdb's copy has only in-frame clones and leaves some out. The sample gives 150,000 to 200,000 clones, around 94% of which show up once; roughly 15% is in the top ten. The material sequenced was PBMCs. These receptors were obtained from a man in his fifties or sixties with colorectal cancer.

Only a few counts were recorded for this clone. The chain uses TRBV12-3 or TRBV12-4 and TRBJ1-2, with D hard to call. The CDR3 covers 12 residues. Trimming took off 5 bases at V and 4 bases at J, with 8 bases between the two ends. The CDR3 here is CASSRDLYGYTF. CDR3 DNA sequence: TGTGCCAGCAGTCGGGATCTCTATGGCTACACCTTC.

The chain joins TRBV9 to TRBJ2-2, with a weak D call TRBD1 (6 bases). This CDR3 has 17 residues. CDR1 is SGDLS and CDR2 is YYNGEE in the germline V gene. V was pared by 2 bases and J by 1 base, with 15 bases between. The CDR3 sequence: CASSVTPARGNTGELFF. Written as DNA, the CDR3 is TGTGCCAGCAGCGTTACTCCGGCCAGGGGGAACACCGGGGAGCTGTTTTTT.

This sequence joins TRBV19 and TRBJ2-5; TRBD2 is a possible D gene (6 bases). Between the trimmed V and J ends, which lost 6 bases and 1 base, there was a span of 9 bases. The CDR3 spans 13 residues. Germline assignment: CDR1 LNHDA and CDR2 SQIVND (reference sequence). The CDR3 sequence: CASSRLGQETQYF. CDR3 in DNA: TGTGCCAGTAGCCGACTAGGCCAAGAGACCCAGTACTTC.

This chain uses TRBV3-1 (or the pseudogene TRBV3-2) with TRBJ1-2; D possibly corresponds to TRBD1 (6 bases). Trimming took off 5 bases at V and 6 bases at J, with 13 bases between the two ends. Germline assignment: CDR1 LGHDT and CDR2 YNNKEL (reference sequence). The length of the CDR3 is 13 residues. CDR3 in amino acids: CASSSWGANGYTF. The CDR3, as DNA: TGTGCCAGCAGCTCGTGGGGGGCTAATGGCTACACCTTC.

This clone was recorded only once. The chain couples TRBV6-1 to TRBJ2-5, with 8 bases lining up with TRBD1. The CDR3 spans 16 residues. Losses at the gene ends were 0 bases for V and 1 base for J; bases not matched to a gene: 4. Per germline, CDR1 MNHNS and CDR2 SASEGT. Here the CDR3 DNA reads TGTGCCAGCAGTGAAGCTTCCGGACAGGGCCAAGAGACCCAGTACTTC. It specifies CASSEASGQGQETQYF.

The chain joins TRBV2 to TRBJ1-2, with TRBD1 matching over 9 bases. The CDR3 contains 15 residues. V lost 2 bases and J lost 4; bases outside the gene matches: 5. The germline V gene encodes CDR1 SNHLY and CDR2 FYNNEI. The CDR3 DNA follows: TGTGCCAGCAGTGAAAACGGACAGGGGATCTATGGCTACACCTTC. Its protein is CASSENGQGIYGYTF. Supplemented by reference TRBV2 and TRBJ1-2, the full variable domain reads EPEVTQTPSHQVTQMGQEVILRCVPISNHLYFYWYRQILGQKVEFLVSFYNNEISEKSEIFDDQFSVERPDGSNFTLKIRSTKLEDSAMYFCASSENGQGIYGYTFGSGTRLTVV.

This chain links TRBV6-2 or TRBV6-3 with TRBJ2-3; 11 positions match TRBD2. V trimming: 7 bases; J trimming: 4 bases; junction bases outside the gene matches: 13. Per germline, CDR1 MNHEY and CDR2 SVGEGT. The CDR3 consists of 17 residues. CDR3 coding DNA: TGTGCCAGCACCCCTTTTTTTAGCGGGGGGGCCCCAGATACGCAGTATTTT. Protein: CASTPFFSGGAPDTQYF.

This chain joins TRBV6-5 and TRBJ2-7, with 10 positions matching TRBD1. J lost 2 bases, V lost 4 bases, and 5 bases had no gene match. The CDR3 sequence is 15 residues long. CDR1 and CDR2 (germline): MNHEY, SVGAGI. The CDR3 spells CASSFRDRGPYEQYF. As DNA, the CDR3 is TGTGCCAGCAGTTTCCGGGACAGGGGACCCTACGAGCAGTACTTC.

The chain uses TRBV6-5 and TRBJ1-2; 7 bases fit TRBD1. The CDR3 covers 16 residues. The V gene end was trimmed by 4 bases and the J gene end by 8 bases; junction bases not matched to a gene: 16. Germline assignment: CDR1 MNHEY and CDR2 SVGAGI. CDR3 in DNA: TGTGCCAGCAGTTCCGGACAGGAACTAATAGGGCCCGGCTACACCTTC. Translating gives CASSSGQELIGPGYTF.

The CDR3 DNA follows: TGTGCCAGCAGCTTAGTAAGCGGGGATACGCAGTATTTT. Translated, it gives CASSLVSGDTQYF. This chain uses TRBV11-3 with TRBJ2-3; possibly TRBD2 for D (6 bases). The V gene's germline CDR1 is SGHNT and CDR2 YENEEA. V lost 1 base and J lost 6, with 8 bases in between. The CDR3 consists of 13 residues.

J is TRBJ2-7 and V is TRBV24-1, with no clear D. Germline V gene lookup returns CDR1 KGHDR and CDR2 SFDVKD. The CDR3 runs to 16 residues. Trimming stripped 1 base from V and 1 base from J, with 13 bases between. DNA of the CDR3: TGTGCCACCAGTGATTTAGGCGGTCGCCTATCCTACGAGCAGTACTTC. This codes for CATSDLGGRLSYEQYF.

The CDR3 loop reads CASSGSYGGGTDTQYF. In DNA, the CDR3 is TGCGCCAGCAGCGGAAGCTACGGAGGGGGCACAGATACGCAGTATTTT. This chain uses TRBV5-1 with TRBJ2-3, with D maybe TRBD2 (6 bases). Trimming removed 4 bases from V and 1 base from J, with 16 bases in between. The V gene's germline CDR1 is SGHRS and CDR2 YFSETQ. The CDR3 is 16 residues long.

The table lists this clone with a count of one. V gene TRBV4-3 combines with J gene TRBJ2-7, with unresolved D. This CDR3 is built from 13 residues. Trimming removed 0 bases at V and 3 bases at J, with 6 bases between. CDR1 and CDR2 (germline): LGHNA, YSLEER. The CDR3 DNA follows: TGCGCCAGCAGCCAAGATGGGTTCTACGAGCAGTACTTC. It encodes CASSQDGFYEQYF.

The J gene is TRBJ2-7, the V gene TRBV6-6; D assignment may be TRBD1 or TRBD2 (5 bases each). The germline V gene encodes CDR1 MNHNY and CDR2 SVGAGI (reference sequence). Trimming pared 2 bases from V and 2 bases from J, leaving 10 bases between. The CDR3 runs 14 residues. This CDR3 reads CASSYTGRTYEQYF. In DNA form, the CDR3 reads TGTGCCAGCAGTTACACGGGACGTACCTACGAGCAGTACTTC.

V gene TRBV5-1 combines with J gene TRBJ1-2, with a tentative D call TRBD1 (6 bases). The CDR3 sequence is 14 residues long. Trimming took 2 bases from V and 6 from J, leaving 14 bases between them. Germline V gene data show CDR1 as SGHRS and CDR2 as YFSETQ. The CDR3 loop is CASSLRGLLHGYTF. Written as DNA, the CDR3 is TGCGCCAGCAGCTTAAGGGGGTTGCTCCATGGCTACACCTTC.

J is TRBJ2-7 and V is TRBV7-6, with D possibly matching TRBD2 (5 bases). The V and J ends lost 7 bases and 3 bases respectively, with 19 bases between them. Germline CDR1 SGHVS, CDR2 FNYEAQ. The CDR3 is 15 amino acids. This CDR3 reads CASTPLRGPCYEQYF. The CDR3 DNA sequence: TGTGCCAGCACCCCTTTACGGGGTCCTTGCTACGAGCAGTACTTC.

The CDR3 DNA is TGTGCCTGGAGTGTTATAAAGAACACTGAAGCTTTCTTT. It is translated as CAWSVIKNTEAFF. V gene TRBV30 combines with J gene TRBJ1-1, with no clear D. Germline V lookup: CDR1 GTSNPN, CDR2 SVGIG (reference sequence). This CDR3 spans 13 amino acids. Trimming pared 0 bases from V and 1 base from J, leaving 6 bases between. The entire variable domain, with the rest obtained from reference TRBV30 and TRBJ1-1, is as follows: SQTIHQWPATLVQPVGSPLSLECTVEGTSNPNLYWYRQAAGRGLQLLFYSVGIGQISSEVPQNLSASRPQDRQFILSSKKLLLSDSGFYLCAWSVIKNTEAFFGQGTRLTVV.

The V call is TRBV27, the J call TRBJ2-3; possible D gene TRBD2, 6 bases. CDR3 length equals 17 residues. Trimming shortened V by 5 bases and J by 0 bases, and 18 bases separated the two germline ends. CDR1 MNHEY and CDR2 SMNVEV come from the germline V gene (reference sequence). The CDR3 region is CASSPGTSSLSTDTQYF. CDR3 DNA sequence: TGTGCCAGCAGTCCAGGCACTAGCAGCTTAAGCACAGATACGCAGTATTTT.

J is TRBJ1-5 and V is TRBV5-6; a weak D match, TRBD1 (6 bases). CDR1 and CDR2 from the germline V gene are SGHDT and YYEEEE. V was shortened by 0 bases and J by 8 bases, with 15 bases between the two germline ends. The CDR3 is made up of 15 amino acids. The CDR3 DNA sequence: TGTGCCAGCAGCTTGGCGACGGGGGCTGGGGAGCCCCAGCATTTT. Its translation is CASSLATGAGEPQHF.

The rearrangement links TRBV6-5 to TRBJ1-1; no definite D call. V was cut by 6 bases and J by 4 bases, with 9 bases left in between. Germline loops: CDR1 MNHEY, CDR2 SVGAGI. This CDR3 comprises 12 residues. In DNA, the CDR3 is TGTGCCAGCAGCGGGTTGGGCACTGAAGCTTTCTTT. It yields the protein CASSGLGTEAFF.

This chain connects TRBV7-9 to TRBJ1-2; possible D gene TRBD1, 6 bases. V gave up 2 bases and J gave up 7 bases, with 11 bases separating them. Germline CDR1 and CDR2: SEHNR and FQNEAQ (reference sequence). The CDR3 is 13 residues long. The CDR3 spells CASSLPGGFGYTF. The CDR3 DNA reads TGTGCCAGCAGCTTACCCGGGGGCTTTGGCTACACCTTC.

The chain carries TRBV5-1 and TRBJ2-7; TRBD2 matches 7 bases. Losses at the gene ends were 4 bases for V and 3 bases for J; bases not matched to a gene: 13. Germline assignment: CDR1 SGHRS and CDR2 YFSETQ. CDR3 length equals 16 residues. CDR3 loop: CASSPQEERGYYEQYF. CDR3 DNA: TGCGCCAGCAGCCCCCAGGAGGAGCGGGGTTACTACGAGCAGTACTTC.

The chain uses TRBV2 and TRBJ1-4; TRBD1 might be the D (6 bases). Germline V gene lookup returns CDR1 SNHLY and CDR2 FYNNEI. This CDR3 comprises 14 residues. Trimming left V 5 bases short and J 6 bases short, with 13 bases between. The CDR3 loop reads CASSSTGGYEKLFF. The CDR3 nucleotides read TGTGCCAGCAGTTCGACAGGTGGATATGAAAAACTGTTTTTT.

J is TRBJ1-4 and V is TRBV30; D is undetermined. CDR1 and CDR2 from the germline V gene are GTSNPN and SVGIG (reference sequence). The CDR3 contains 12 residues. The V end lost 2 bases, the J end lost 1 base, and 2 bases lay between the germline ends. CDR3 coding DNA: TGTGCCTGGAGTTTAACTAATGAAAAACTGTTTTTT. This codes for CAWSLTNEKLFF.

The chain employs TRBV19 and TRBJ1-5; 8 bases match TRBD1. CDR3 length equals 14 residues. The germline V gene has CDR1 LNHDA and CDR2 SQIVND (reference sequence). V was clipped by 6 bases and J by 4 bases; unmatched bases: 5. The CDR3 sequence is CASRTGEGNQPQHF. The DNA for the CDR3 is TGTGCCAGTAGGACAGGGGAGGGAAATCAGCCCCAGCATTTT. Together with reference TRBV19 and TRBJ1-5, the CDR3 gives the full variable domain: DGGITQSPKYLFRKEGQNVTLSCEQNLNHDAMYWYRQDPGQGLRLIYYSQIVNDFQKGDIAEGYSVSREKKESFPLTVTSAQKNPTAFYLCASRTGEGNQPQHFGDGTRLSIL.

V usage is TRBV24-1 and J usage is TRBJ2-2; D uncertain. CDR1 and CDR2 (germline): KGHDR, SFDVKD. V was trimmed by 4 bases and J by 4 bases, leaving 12 bases between them. This CDR3 is built from 15 residues. CDR3 loop: CATSEQGRPTGELFF. The CDR3 DNA sequence: TGTGCCACCAGTGAACAAGGCAGGCCCACCGGGGAGCTGTTTTTT.

This chain uses TRBV12-3 or TRBV12-4 with TRBJ1-1, with 7 nucleotides matching TRBD1. Trimming cost V 5 bases and J 7 bases; bases outside gene matches: 7. The CDR3 contains 13 residues. The CDR3 protein is CASSPVGTDEAFF. Written as DNA, the CDR3 is TGTGCCAGCAGTCCGGTCGGGACAGATGAAGCTTTCTTT.

The chain employs TRBV27 and TRBJ2-1; 8 positions agree with TRBD1. Losses at the gene ends were 4 bases for V and 6 bases for J; bases not matched to a gene: 5. This CDR3 has 14 residues. Germline CDR1 and CDR2: MNHEY and SMNVEV (reference sequence). CDR3 coding DNA: TGTGCCAGCAGTTCCACAGGGGGACCCAATGAGCAGTTCTTC. Residues: CASSSTGGPNEQFF.

J is TRBJ1-4 and V is TRBV9; possible D gene TRBD1, 5 bases. Germline values: CDR1 SGDLS, CDR2 YYNGEE. The CDR3 spans 15 residues. Trimming took 0 bases from V and 5 from J, leaving 11 bases between them. The CDR3 nucleotides are TGTGCCAGCAGCGTAGGCGGGACGGAAAATGAAAAACTGTTTTTT. Encoded protein: CASSVGGTENEKLFF.